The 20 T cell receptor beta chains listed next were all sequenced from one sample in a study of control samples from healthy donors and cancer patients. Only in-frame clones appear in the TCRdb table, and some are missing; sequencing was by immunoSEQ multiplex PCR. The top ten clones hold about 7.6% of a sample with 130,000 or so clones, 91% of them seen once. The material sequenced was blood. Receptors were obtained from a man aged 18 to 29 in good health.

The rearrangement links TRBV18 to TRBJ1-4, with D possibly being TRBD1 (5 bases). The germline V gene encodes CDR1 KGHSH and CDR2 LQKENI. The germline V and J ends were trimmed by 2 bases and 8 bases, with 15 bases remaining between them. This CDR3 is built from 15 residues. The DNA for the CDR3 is TGTGCCAGCTCACCAGAGGGATTCCAGGGAGAAAAACTGTTTTTT. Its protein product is CASSPEGFQGEKLFF.

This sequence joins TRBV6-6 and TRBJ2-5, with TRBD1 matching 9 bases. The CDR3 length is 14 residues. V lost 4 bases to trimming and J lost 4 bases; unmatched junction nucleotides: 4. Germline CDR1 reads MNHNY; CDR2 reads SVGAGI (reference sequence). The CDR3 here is CASSSRGQGETQYF. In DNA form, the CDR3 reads TGTGCCAGCAGTTCTCGGGGACAGGGAGAGACCCAGTACTTC.

The DNA for the CDR3 is TGTGCCAGCAGTGAATGGGCTAACTATGGCTACACCTTC. It is translated as CASSEWANYGYTF. V and J are TRBV6-1 and TRBJ1-2; D is ambiguous. V gave up 2 bases and J gave up 0 bases, with 4 bases separating them. Germline CDR1 and CDR2: MNHNS and SASEGT. The CDR3 runs 13 residues.

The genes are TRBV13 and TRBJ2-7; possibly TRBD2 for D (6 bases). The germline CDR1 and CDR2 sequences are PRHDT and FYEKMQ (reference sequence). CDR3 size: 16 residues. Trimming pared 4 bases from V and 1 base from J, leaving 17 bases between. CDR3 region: CASSSTWGRTSYEQYF. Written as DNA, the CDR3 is TGTGCCAGCAGCTCTACTTGGGGGAGGACATCCTACGAGCAGTACTTC.

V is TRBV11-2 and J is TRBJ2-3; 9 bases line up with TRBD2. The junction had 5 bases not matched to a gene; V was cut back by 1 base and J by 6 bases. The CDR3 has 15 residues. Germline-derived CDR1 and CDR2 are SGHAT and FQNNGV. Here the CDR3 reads CASSLVRGGVDTQYF. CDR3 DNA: TGTGCCAGCAGCTTAGTGCGGGGGGGCGTCGATACGCAGTATTTT. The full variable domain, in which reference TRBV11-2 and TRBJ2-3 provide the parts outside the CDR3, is EAGVAQSPRYKIIEKRQSVAFWCNPISGHATLYWYQQILGQGPKLLIQFQNNGVVDDSQLPKDRFSAERLKGVDSTLKIQPAKLEDSAVYLCASSLVRGGVDTQYFGPGTRLTVL.

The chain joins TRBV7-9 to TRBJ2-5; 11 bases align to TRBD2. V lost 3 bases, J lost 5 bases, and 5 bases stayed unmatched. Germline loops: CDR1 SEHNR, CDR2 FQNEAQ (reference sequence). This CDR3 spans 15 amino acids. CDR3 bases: TGTGCCAGCAGCTTCCAAGGGACTAGCGGTGAGACCCAGTACTTC. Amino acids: CASSFQGTSGETQYF.

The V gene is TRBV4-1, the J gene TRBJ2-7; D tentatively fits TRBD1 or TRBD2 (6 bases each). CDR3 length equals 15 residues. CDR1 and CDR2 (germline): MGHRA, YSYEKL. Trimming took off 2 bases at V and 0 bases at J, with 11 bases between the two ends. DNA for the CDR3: TGCGCCAGCAGCCAAATCAGGGGACTCTCCTACGAGCAGTACTTC. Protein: CASSQIRGLSYEQYF.

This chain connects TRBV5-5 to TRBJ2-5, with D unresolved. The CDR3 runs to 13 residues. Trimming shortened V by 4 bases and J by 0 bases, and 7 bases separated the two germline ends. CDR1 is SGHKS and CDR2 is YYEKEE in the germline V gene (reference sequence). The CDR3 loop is CASSPSYQETQYF. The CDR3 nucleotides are TGTGCCAGCAGCCCCTCGTACCAAGAGACCCAGTACTTC.

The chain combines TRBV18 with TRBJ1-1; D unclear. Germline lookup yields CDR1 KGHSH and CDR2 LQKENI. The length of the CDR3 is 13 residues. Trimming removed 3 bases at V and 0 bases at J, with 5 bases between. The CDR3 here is CASSPELNTEAFF. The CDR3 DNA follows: TGTGCCAGCTCACCCGAGCTGAACACTGAAGCTTTCTTT.

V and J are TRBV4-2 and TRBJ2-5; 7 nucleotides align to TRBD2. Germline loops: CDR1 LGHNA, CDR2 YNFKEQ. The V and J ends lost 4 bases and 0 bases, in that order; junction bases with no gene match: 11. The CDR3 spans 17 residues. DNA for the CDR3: TGTGCCAGCAGCCCCCTCACCGGGACTACGTACCAAGAGACCCAGTACTTC. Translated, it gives CASSPLTGTTYQETQYF.

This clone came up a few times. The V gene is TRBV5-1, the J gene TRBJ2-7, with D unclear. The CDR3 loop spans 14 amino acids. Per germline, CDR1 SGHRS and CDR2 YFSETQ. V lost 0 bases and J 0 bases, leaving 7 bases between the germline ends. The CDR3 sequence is CASSLGPGSYEQYF. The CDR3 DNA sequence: TGCGCCAGCAGCTTGGGCCCAGGCTCCTACGAGCAGTACTTC.

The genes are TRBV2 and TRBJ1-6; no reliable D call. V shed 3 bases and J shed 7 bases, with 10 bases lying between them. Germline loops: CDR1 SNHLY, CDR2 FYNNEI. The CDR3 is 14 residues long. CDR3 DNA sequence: TGTGCCAGCAGTGACGCTTCGAGCAATTCACCCCTCCACTTT. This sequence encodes CASSDASSNSPLHF. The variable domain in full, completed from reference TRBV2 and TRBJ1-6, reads EPEVTQTPSHQVTQMGQEVILRCVPISNHLYFYWYRQILGQKVEFLVSFYNNEISEKSEIFDDQFSVERPDGSNFTLKIRSTKLEDSAMYFCASSDASSNSPLHFGNGTRLTVT.

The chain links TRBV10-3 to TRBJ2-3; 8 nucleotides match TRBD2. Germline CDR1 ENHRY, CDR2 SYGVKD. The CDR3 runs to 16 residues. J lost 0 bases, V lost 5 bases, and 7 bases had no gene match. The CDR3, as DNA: TGTGCCATCAGTCCCCAAAGCGGGGGCAGCACAGATACGCAGTATTTT. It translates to CAISPQSGGSTDTQYF.

The CDR3 loop reads CASSASGGDTQYF. In DNA, the CDR3 is TGTGCCAGCAGTGCTAGCGGGGGAGATACGCAGTATTTT. V and J are TRBV12-3 or TRBV12-4 and TRBJ2-3; TRBD2 aligns across 10 bases. This CDR3 has 13 amino acids. The V and J ends lost 5 bases and 5 bases, in that order; junction bases with no gene match: 1.

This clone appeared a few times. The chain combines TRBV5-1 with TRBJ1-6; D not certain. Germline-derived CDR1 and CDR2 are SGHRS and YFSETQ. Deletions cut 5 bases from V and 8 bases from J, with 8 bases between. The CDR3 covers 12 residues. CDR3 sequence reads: CASSVGDSPLHF. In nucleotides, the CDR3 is TGCGCCAGCAGTGTCGGGGATTCACCCCTCCACTTT.

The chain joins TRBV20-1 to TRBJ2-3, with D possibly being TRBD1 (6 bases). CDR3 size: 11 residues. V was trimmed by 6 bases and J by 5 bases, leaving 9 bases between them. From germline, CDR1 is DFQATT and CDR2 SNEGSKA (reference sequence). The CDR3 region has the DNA TGCAGTGCCCAGACAGGAGATACGCAGTATTTT. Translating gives CSAQTGDTQYF.

The CDR3 sequence is CASSLGASGANVLTF. The CDR3 DNA sequence: TGTGCCAGCAGCTTAGGTGCCTCTGGGGCCAACGTCCTGACTTTC. The V gene is TRBV7-9, the J gene TRBJ2-6; D ambiguous. Germline lookup yields CDR1 SEHNR and CDR2 FQNEAQ (reference sequence). This CDR3 region has 15 residues. V dropped 1 base and J dropped 0 bases, with 4 bases sitting between them. The full variable domain, in which reference TRBV7-9 and TRBJ2-6 provide the parts outside the CDR3, is DTGVSQNPRHKITKRGQNVTFRCDPISEHNRLYWYRQTLGQGPEFLTYFQNEAQLEKSRLLSDRFSAERPKGSFSTLEIQRTEQGDSAMYLCASSLGASGANVLTFGAGSRLTVL.

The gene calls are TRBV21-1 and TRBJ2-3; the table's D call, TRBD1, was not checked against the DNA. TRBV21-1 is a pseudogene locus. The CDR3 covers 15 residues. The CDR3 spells CASIAGTGASDTQYF. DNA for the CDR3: TGTGCCAGCATAGCTGGGACAGGAGCTTCAGATACGCAGTATTTT.

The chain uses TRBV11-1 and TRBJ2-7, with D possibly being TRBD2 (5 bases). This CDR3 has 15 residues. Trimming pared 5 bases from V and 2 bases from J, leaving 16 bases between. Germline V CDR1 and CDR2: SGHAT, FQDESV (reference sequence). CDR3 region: CASSLDSLKPYEQYF. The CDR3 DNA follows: TGTGCCAGCAGCCTGGACTCCCTAAAGCCCTACGAGCAGTACTTC.

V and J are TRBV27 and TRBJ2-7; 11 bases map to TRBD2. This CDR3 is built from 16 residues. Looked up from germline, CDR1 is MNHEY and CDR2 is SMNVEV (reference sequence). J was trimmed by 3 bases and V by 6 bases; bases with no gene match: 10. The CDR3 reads CASRGLSGGASYEQYF. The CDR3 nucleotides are TGTGCCAGCAGGGGACTTAGCGGGGGGGCAAGCTACGAGCAGTACTTC.